This is a list of T cell receptor beta chains from one sample in a study of radiotherapy plus CTLA-4 blockade in lung cancer. Generated by immunoSEQ multiplex PCR, the TCRdb table keeps only in-frame clones and is missing some. The sample lists around 22,000 clones, about 76% seen once, with approximately 3% in the top ten. This specimen was peripheral blood, taken from a patient treated with radiotherapy plus ipilimumab. All receptors derive from a human donor with non-small cell lung cancer whose response to radiotherapy plus ipilimumab could not be evaluated. The CDR3 runs from the conserved cysteine through the conserved F or W. The D gene is left open where the match is weak. The listing skips clone size in some rows; elsewhere it reads once, few, many or a size class.

d_call clone_size j_call v_call cdr3_nt cdr3_aa
. . TRBJ2-7 TRBV18 TGTGCCAGCTCACCAGGGCTAGCGTCGGGGGAGCAGTACTTC CASSPGLASGEQYF
TRBD1 . TRBJ2-1 TRBV7-2 TGTGCCAGCAGCTTAATTGGGACAGGGGTTTACAATGAGCAGTTCTTC CASSLIGTGVYNEQFF
TRBD2 . TRBJ2-7 TRBV11-2 TGTGCCAGCAGCCCTATATGGACTAGCGGGAACGAGCAGTACTTC CASSPIWTSGNEQYF
. . TRBJ1-4 TRBV28 TGTGCCAGCAGTTTAATAGCAGGGTCCGGGGAAAAACTGTTTTTT CASSLIAGSGEKLFF
. . TRBJ1-1 TRBV21-1 TGTGCCAGCAGCAAAAAAGGGCCCAGGGGTCCGAACACTGAAGCTTTCTTT CASSKKGPRGPNTEAFF
. . TRBJ1-3 TRBV28 TGTGCCAGCAGCCCAGGCTCTACTGGAAACACCATATATTTT CASSPGSTGNTIYF
TRBD1 . TRBJ1-1 TRBV28 TGTGCCAGCAGTATACGTACAGGGGCGCGAGGGAACACTGAAGCTTTCTTT CASSIRTGARGNTEAFF
TRBD2 . TRBJ2-7 TRBV7-2 TGTGCCAGCAGCTTAGCGGGGGGGAGGGGCACCTACGAGCAGTACTTC CASSLAGGRGTYEQYF
. . TRBJ2-7 TRBV28 TGTGCCAGCAGTTCCGGGACCTACGAGCAGTACTTC CASSSGTYEQYF
. . TRBJ2-3 TRBV7-3 TGTGCCAGCAGCTTATCGGCGGGGCCCACAGATACGCAGTATTTT CASSLSAGPTDTQYF
TRBD2 . TRBJ2-3 TRBV2 TGTGCCAGCAGTGAAGCGCAGGGCGGGGGTACGCAGTATTTT CASSEAQGGGTQYF
TRBD1 once TRBJ1-1 TRBV4-1 TGCGCCAGCAGCCTAGATGGGCAGGGGGGCACTGAAGCTTTCTTT CASSLDGQGGTEAFF
TRBD2 . TRBJ2-1 TRBV7-2 TGTGCCAGCAGCCAACGCGGGGGATCCCACAATGAGCAGTTCTTC CASSQRGGSHNEQFF
TRBD2 . TRBJ2-7 TRBV7-6 TGTGCCAGCAGCGCGACTAGCGGGAGCCTTGACGAGCAGTACTTC CASSATSGSLDEQYF
TRBD1 few TRBJ1-2 TRBV5-1 TGCGCCAGCAGCCCGGGACAGGGAATCGACTATGGCTACACCTTC CASSPGQGIDYGYTF
. . TRBJ2-2 TRBV7-2 TGTGCCAGCAGCCCCCACGGGGGATGGAACACCGGGGAGCTGTTTTTT CASSPHGGWNTGELFF
TRBD1 . TRBJ2-3 TRBV7-6 TGTGCCAGCAGCGTCGGGACAGGGACAGATACGCAGTATTTT CASSVGTGTDTQYF
TRBD1 . TRBJ2-4 TRBV28 TGTGCCAGCAGTTTGGGCCGGGACAGAGGCATTCAGTACTTC CASSLGRDRGIQYF
. . TRBJ2-3 TRBV6-5 TGTGCCAGCAGTGGTGCAGCGGCAGATACGCAGTATTTT CASSGAAADTQYF
TRBD2 . TRBJ2-7 TRBV2 TGTGCCAGCAGGGGGACTAGCGGCTACGAGCAGTACTTC CASRGTSGYEQYF
TRBD1 . TRBJ1-1 TRBV7-9 TGTGCCAGCAGCTTGGGACAGGGCTACCCCCGTCCTGAAGCTTTCTTT CASSLGQGYPRPEAFF
. . TRBJ2-5 TRBV7-2 TGTGCCAGCAGCTTTGAGCGGACCGCAAGACAAGAGACCCAGTACTTC CASSFERTARQETQYF
. medium-sized TRBJ1-1 TRBV5-1 TGCGCCAGCAGGAAGGGGATGGTTGGGTACACTGAAGCTTTCTTT CASRKGMVGYTEAFF
. . TRBJ1-2 TRBV25-1 TGTGCCAGCAGTGGAACGTCAGGGTTTAGGGGCGGCTACACCTTC CASSGTSGFRGGYTF
. . TRBJ1-1 TRBV2 TGTGCCAGCTCATCTGGGGGGGGCGGGAACACTGAAGCTTTCTTT CASSSGGGGNTEAFF
TRBD2 . TRBJ2-1 TRBV5-4 TGTGCCAGCAGCTTGGGTGGGGTAGCGGGAGATCTTGAGCAGTTCTTC CASSLGGVAGDLEQFF
. . TRBJ2-7 TRBV5-4 TGTGCCAGCAGCTTGCCTAGTCGAAGTCCCTACGAGCAGTACTTC CASSLPSRSPYEQYF
TRBD2 . TRBJ2-1 TRBV7-8 TGTGCCAGCAGCCAAGGACTAGCGGGAGATATATATGAGCAGTTCTTC CASSQGLAGDIYEQFF
TRBD1 . TRBJ2-7 TRBV5-1 TGCGCCAGCAGCGTCGGGACAGGTAGCGAGCAGTACTTC CASSVGTGSEQYF
. . TRBJ2-2 TRBV6-5 TGTGCCAGCAGTTACGAGTATCGTCACCCCACCGGGGAGCTGTTTTTT CASSYEYRHPTGELFF
. . TRBJ2-2 TRBV18 TGTGCCAGCTCACCCCAGACAGGGACTGGCGGGGAGCTGTTTTTT CASSPQTGTGGELFF
TRBD1 once TRBJ2-1 TRBV18 TGTGCCAGCTCCATAGACAGGGGTTCCTACAATGAGCAGTTCTTC CASSIDRGSYNEQFF
. . TRBJ1-2 TRBV5-1 TGCGCCAGCAGCTTGACGGCGGGTCCTAACTATGGCTACACCTTC CASSLTAGPNYGYTF
TRBD2 . TRBJ2-1 TRBV5-4 TGTGCCAGCAGCTCCGGGGGAGCGGGAGTAGGTAATGAGCAGTTCTTC CASSSGGAGVGNEQFF
TRBD1 . TRBJ2-5 TRBV19 TGTGCCAGTAGTGGGGGACAGGGGCAAGAGACCCAGTACTTC CASSGGQGQETQYF
. . TRBJ1-1 TRBV30 TGTGCCCGCGGACGTCGGGGAACAGAAGCTTTCTTT CARGRRGTEAFF
TRBD2 . TRBJ2-5 TRBV18 TGTGCCAGCTCACCGCGACTAGCGGTTAAGCAAGAGACCCAGTACTTC CASSPRLAVKQETQYF